A selection of T cell receptor beta chains follows, all from one sample in a study of shared clonotypes between healthy human individuals. Libraries were prepared by immunoSEQ multiplex PCR; TCRdb keeps only in-frame clonotypes and omits some of them. The sample holds 2 million to 3 million clones, approximately 92% seen once. Sequenced sample: naive CD4+ T cells sorted from blood. Receptors originate from a man between 18 and 29 years old in good health. The CDR3 runs from the conserved cysteine through the conserved F or W. The D gene is left open where the match is weak. For some rows the clone size is stated as once, few or many, or as a class when expanded; others skip it.

CDR3 DNA,CDR3 protein,V gene,clone size,J gene,D gene
TGTGCCAGTAGTACCCTCGACAGGACATATGGCTACACCTTC,CASSTLDRTYGYTF,TRBV19,few,TRBJ1-2,.
TGTGCCATCACAGGAACATTGGGCTATGGCTACACCTTC,CAITGTLGYGYTF,TRBV10-3,.,TRBJ1-2,.
TGCGCCAGCAGCACAGACAGGGGACACGGGGAGCTGTTTTTT,CASSTDRGHGELFF,TRBV5-1,once,TRBJ2-2,TRBD1
TGTGCCATCAGTAAAAGACTGACAGGAATTAATGAAAAACTGTTTTTT,CAISKRLTGINEKLFF,TRBV10-3,.,TRBJ1-4,.
TGTGCCAGCAGAAAACCAGGGACAACGGGGGGTTCGTCGCGAAGGTGGGGCCCCTACGAGCAGTACTTC,CASRKPGTTGGSSRRWGPYEQYF,TRBV21-1,once,TRBJ2-7,.
TGTGCCAGCAGGCGAACAGGGGTGAATGCCTACGAGCAGTACTTC,CASRRTGVNAYEQYF,TRBV5-8,.,TRBJ2-7,TRBD1
TGTGCCAGCAGCTTAGGTGAAGAGACCCAGTACTTC,CASSLGEETQYF,TRBV11-3,.,TRBJ2-5,.
TGTGCTAGCAGCTTGGGAGGACAGGGGAGCACCGGGGAGCTGTTTTTT,CASSLGGQGSTGELFF,TRBV7-7,.,TRBJ2-2,TRBD1
TGTGCCAGTAGCATACCGGGGACAGGGAATAGCAATCAGCCCCAGCATTTT,CASSIPGTGNSNQPQHF,TRBV19,.,TRBJ1-5,TRBD1
TGTGCCAGCAGCTTAGGCCCGGACAGGCGGGGCTACACCTTC,CASSLGPDRRGYTF,TRBV11-3,.,TRBJ1-2,TRBD1
TGTGCCAGCAGCTTAGCCGAGAGCCACTCTTCCTACGAGCAGTACTTC,CASSLAESHSSYEQYF,TRBV13,.,TRBJ2-7,.
TGTGCCAGCAGCCAAGCACAAGGGACTAGCGCCTACGAGCAGTACTTC,CASSQAQGTSAYEQYF,TRBV4-2,.,TRBJ2-7,TRBD2
TGTGCCTGGACCGGGACCATTCCACCCCTCCACTTT,CAWTGTIPPLHF,TRBV30,.,TRBJ1-6,.